The rows below give T cell receptor beta chains drawn from one sample of a study of human T cells and chemical hapten exposure. Each CDR3 protein gets one entry after TCRdb re-called the RACE reads with MiXCR. Here the sample spans around 300,000 distinct CDR3 sequences, about 7.7% being singletons. Sequencing was performed on whole blood, taken in connection with sensitization to the hapten diphenylcyclopropenone (DPC). These receptors were obtained from a man between 18 and 29 years old with alopecia areata. Some clones in this sample may be carry-over from other donors' samples. Each CDR3 is given with its conserved first and last residue. A D gene is named only where the DNA matches it firmly. A clone size is listed for some rows: how often the clone was seen (once, few, many), or a class if it is expanded.

v_gene	j_gene	d_gene	abundance	CDR3nt	CDR3aa
TRBV6-2/TRBV6-3	TRBJ2-6	.	.	TGTGCCAGCAGATATACAGGGACTGGGGCCAACGTCCTGACTTTC	CASRYTGTGANVLTF
TRBV5-1	TRBJ2-2	.	few	TGCGCCAGCAGCTTGGTGACTGGCTCGAACACCGGGGAGCTGTTTTTT	CASSLVTGSNTGELFF
TRBV5-6	TRBJ2-7	TRBD1	.	TGTGCCAGCAGCTATGGGGACAGAAGTTACTACGAGCAGTACTTC	CASSYGDRSYYEQYF
TRBV15	TRBJ2-3	.	.	TGTGCCACCAGCAGCGGGACGGCGGACACAGATAAGCAGTATTTT	CATSSGTADTDKQYF
TRBV7-2	TRBJ2-5	.	few	TGTGCCAGCAGCCCGGGCGGACGGTCACAAGAGACCCAGTACTTC	CASSPGGRSQETQYF
TRBV7-9	TRBJ1-2	TRBD1	.	TGTGCCAGCAGCTCGATCCAGGGGGCGGGCTACACCTTC	CASSSIQGAGYTF
TRBV27	TRBJ1-1	.	few	TGTGCCAGCAGTCTAAGGCTCAGGGGATTGCGGAACACTGAAGCTTTCTTT	CASSLRLRGLRNTEAFF
TRBV9	TRBJ2-2	TRBD1	few	TGTGCCAGCAGCCTGGGGGACAGTCTCACCGGGGAGCTGTTTTTT	CASSLGDSLTGELFF
TRBV5-1	TRBJ1-4	.	many	TGCGCCAGCAGCTATAACCCCGGGACCTTTAATGAAAAACTGTTTTTT	CASSYNPGTFNEKLFF
TRBV12-2	TRBJ2-1	.	few	TGTGCAAGGCTCGCTTATTTGGGACTAGTCGGTGAGCAGTTCTTC	CARLAYLGLVGEQFF
TRBV20-1	TRBJ1-1	.	.	TGCAGTGCCCGAGGGGCCGACAGCCCTGAAGCTTTCTTT	CSARGADSPEAFF
TRBV7-2	TRBJ2-3	.	.	TGTGCCAGCAGCTTAAGCGGGCGTCGCACAGATACGCAGTATTTT	CASSLSGRRTDTQYF
TRBV24-1	TRBJ2-5	TRBD1	.	TGTGCCACCCTACCCGGGACAGAGTATCAAGAGACCCAGTACTTC	CATLPGTEYQETQYF
TRBV3-1	TRBJ2-6	TRBD1	.	TGTGCCAGCAGCCCGGGACAGTGGGCTGGGGCCAACGTCCTGACTTTC	CASSPGQWAGANVLTF
TRBV6-1	TRBJ2-4	TRBD1	.	TGTGCCAGCAGTGACAACCTTGGACAGGGAAACATTCAGTACTTC	CASSDNLGQGNIQYF
TRBV24-1	TRBJ2-2	TRBD2	many	TGTGCCTTTGCGGGGGGACGCACCGGGGAGCTGTTTTTT	CAFAGGRTGELFF
TRBV7-2	TRBJ1-2	.	many	TGTGCCAGCAGCTTACGGCTTGGGGGCGGCTACACCTTC	CASSLRLGGGYTF
TRBV9	TRBJ2-3	TRBD2	few	TGTGCCAGCAGCGTAGGAGCGGGAGGCACAGATACGCAGTATTTT	CASSVGAGGTDTQYF
TRBV4-1	TRBJ2-3	.	.	TGCGCCAGCAGCCAAGCCGGGGGTAACACAGATACGCAGTATTTT	CASSQAGGNTDTQYF
TRBV11-1	TRBJ1-2	TRBD1	.	TGTGCCAGCAGCTTAAGGACAGGGGTCTATGGCTACACCTTC	CASSLRTGVYGYTF
TRBV25-1	TRBJ2-1	.	many	TGTGCCAGCAGTGAGCGGGGACGGCCGTCCTACAATGAGCAGTTCTTC	CASSERGRPSYNEQFF
TRBV2	TRBJ1-6	TRBD1	.	TGTGCCAGCAGTGAATCCCAACAGGGGAGTAGTTCACCCCTCCACTTT	CASSESQQGSSSPLHF
TRBV27	TRBJ1-1	.	few	TGTGCCAGCAGTTTAGGATGGCAGCTCACTGAAGCTTTCTTT	CASSLGWQLTEAFF
TRBV20-1	TRBJ1-2	.	many	TGCAGTGCTAGAAACCAGGGAAACTATGGCTACACCTTC	CSARNQGNYGYTF
TRBV4-3	TRBJ2-5	TRBD2	many	TGCGCCAGCAGCCCGGGACTAGCGGCGTACCAAGAGACCCAGTACTTC	CASSPGLAAYQETQYF
TRBV7-9	TRBJ2-3	.	many	TGTGCCAGCAGCTTAGACAGTATGGGAGATACGCAGTATTTT	CASSLDSMGDTQYF
TRBV4-1	TRBJ2-3	TRBD1	many	TGCGCCAGCAGCCCTGGGAACAGGGGAACAGATACGCAGTATTTT	CASSPGNRGTDTQYF
TRBV20-1	TRBJ1-4	.	few	TGCAGTGCTAGAGAAAGAGGAGAAAAACTGTTTTTT	CSARERGEKLFF
TRBV5-1	TRBJ2-1	TRBD2	.	TGCGCCAGCAGCTCTAGCGGGGACTCCTACAATGAGCAGTTCTTC	CASSSSGDSYNEQFF
TRBV4-1	TRBJ2-7	.	.	TGCGCCAGCAGCCACTATGACAGATCCTACGAGCAGTACTTC	CASSHYDRSYEQYF
TRBV4-3	TRBJ1-1	.	many	TGCGCCAGCAGCCAAGATAACACTGAAGCTTTCTTT	CASSQDNTEAFF
TRBV28	TRBJ2-4	TRBD1	many	TGTGCCAGCAGTTTAGGGACAGGGTTAAGCATTCAGTACTTC	CASSLGTGLSIQYF
TRBV19	TRBJ2-7	.	.	TGTGCCAGTAGCCATTACCGATCCTACGAGCAGTACTTC	CASSHYRSYEQYF
TRBV29-1	TRBJ1-2	.	many	TGCAGCGTTGTTGTCAGCGACTATGGCTACACCTTC	CSVVVSDYGYTF
TRBV4-2	TRBJ2-7	TRBD1	few	TGTGCCAGCAGCCAAGTCCCTACGAAGGACAGGGATTATTACGAGCAGTACTTC	CASSQVPTKDRDYYEQYF
TRBV7-9	TRBJ2-4	TRBD2	few	TGTGCCAGCAACGCGGGGGACATTCAGTACTTC	CASNAGDIQYF
TRBV12-3/TRBV12-4	TRBJ1-1	.	many	TGTGCCAGCAGTACAGACATGAACACTGAAGCTTTCTTT	CASSTDMNTEAFF
TRBV29-1	TRBJ2-1	TRBD1	many	TGCAGCGTTGCCGGGACAGTAAAATACAATGAGCAGTTCTTC	CSVAGTVKYNEQFF
TRBV18	TRBJ2-3	.	.	TGTGCCAGCTCACCGGTGACGGGGGCCACAGATACGCAGTATTTT	CASSPVTGATDTQYF
TRBV29-1	TRBJ2-2	.	many	TGCAGCGTCCTGGACATGAACACCGGGGAGCTGTTTTTT	CSVLDMNTGELFF
TRBV6-5	TRBJ2-3	.	.	TGTGCCAGCAGTTACGACAGATTCCTACCCACAGATACGCAGTATTTT	CASSYDRFLPTDTQYF
TRBV5-1	TRBJ1-2	.	few	TGCGCCAGCAGCTTAACGATTCTTGATGGCTACACCTTC	CASSLTILDGYTF
TRBV18	TRBJ2-6	.	few	TGTGCCAGCTCACCGATCGAACCACAAGGGGCCGGGGCCAACGTCCTGACTTTC	CASSPIEPQGAGANVLTF
TRBV18	TRBJ1-2	.	few	TGTGCCAGCTCACCACGGGGCATCACGGCGGAATATGGCTACACCTTC	CASSPRGITAEYGYTF
TRBV15	TRBJ2-7	.	.	TGTGCCACCAGCAGAGAGGCCAGGGGGGGAGACGAGCAGTACTTC	CATSREARGGDEQYF
TRBV11-3	TRBJ2-2	TRBD2	.	TGTGCCAGCAGCATAGCGGGGGGGCCGACCGGGGAGCTGTTTTTT	CASSIAGGPTGELFF
TRBV7-2	TRBJ2-1	.	.	TGTGCCAGCAGCCGCTTCAGCGGAAGCTCCTTCAATGAGCAGTTCTTC	CASSRFSGSSFNEQFF
TRBV6-6	TRBJ2-5	.	.	TGTGCCAGTCAACTCACGGGACTCGGAAAGACCCAGTACTTC	CASQLTGLGKTQYF
TRBV6-6	TRBJ1-1	.	many	TGTGCCAGCAGTTCACCGGGACGGATTCCCCCGAACACTGAAGCTTTCTTT	CASSSPGRIPPNTEAFF
TRBV12-3/TRBV12-4	TRBJ1-5	TRBD1	.	TGTGCCAGCAGTTCGAACAAGGGGGACAGGGTAAAACAGCCCCAGCATTTT	CASSSNKGDRVKQPQHF
TRBV20-1	TRBJ2-3	.	many	TGCAGTGCTAGAGTCCGGACGAGGGATACGCAGTATTTT	CSARVRTRDTQYF
TRBV6-1	TRBJ2-2	TRBD1	many	TGTGCCAGCAGTGAAGTTAGCGGACAGGGGGACGGGGAGCTGTTTTTT	CASSEVSGQGDGELFF
TRBV5-1	TRBJ1-1	.	.	TGCGCCAGCAGCGACGGGACACTGATGAACACTGAAGCTTTCTTT	CASSDGTLMNTEAFF
TRBV3-1	TRBJ2-5	TRBD2	.	TGTGCCAGCAGCCACCTTGGACTAGCGGGGTCAGAGACCCAGTACTTC	CASSHLGLAGSETQYF
TRBV12-3/TRBV12-4	TRBJ2-1	.	.	TGTGCCAGCAGTCCCTCGGGCAATGAGCAGTTCTTC	CASSPSGNEQFF